This TCR beta chain was sequenced in a study of cytomegalovirus exposure and HLA in healthy donors. PCR used 60 Vbeta primers and 13 Jbeta primers. The data were produced by immunoSEQ multiplex PCR, yet TCRdb's version contains in-frame clones alone and is incomplete. The table lists under 200,000 clones, about 71% of them singletons. Overall study findings and caveats: TCR beta V- and J-gene trimming was later associated with a missense DCLRE1C variant. The authors later found HLA-associated TCR beta chains more clonally expanded than equally common others.

This clone was counted a few times. The antigen is not known. V was trimmed by 0 bases and J by 7 bases, leaving 14 bases between them. This CDR3 comprises 15 residues. CDR1 and CDR2 from the germline V gene are MNHNS and SASEGT. The specimen sequenced was PBMCs. The V and J genes are TRBV6-1 and TRBJ2-3; TRBD1 might be the D (6 bases). This TCR came from a woman in her thirties or forties in good health and CMV-seropositive. The CDR3 is CASSEAGARSHTQYF. The CDR3 coding sequence is TGTGCCAGCAGTGAAGCGGGGGCCCGATCGCATACGCAGTATTTT.